This T cell receptor (beta chain) was profiled in a study of T cell repertoires in cytomegalovirus infection. At the level of the study: Both a matching HLA type and CMV infection were indicated by public TCR beta signatures. Overall study findings and caveats: The response measured ex vivo was dominated by TCR beta clonotypes (HLA-C-restricted and CMV-specific).

A word on this clonotype: Its specificity is unknown.

The V gene's germline CDR1 is LNHDA and CDR2 SQIVND (reference sequence). V lost 6 bases, J lost 11 bases, and 20 bases lay in between. CDR3 length: 13 residues. TCRdb called the reads again in MiXCR, with one record for every CDR3 protein. The repertoire consists of around 770,000 distinct CDR3 sequences, with around 29% occurring once and the leading ten covering around 13%. The sequence derives from a human donor in good health (CMV status not recorded). Some clones in this sample may be carry-over from other donors' samples. The rearrangement uses TRBV19 and TRBJ2-7; D may be TRBD2 (6 bases). The material sequenced was cultured CD8+ T cells from PBMCs, taken from culture after CMV antigen stimulation. The CDR3 sequence: CASSQGDAGMEYF. CDR3 DNA: TGTGCCAGTAGCCAGGGTGACGCGGGGATGGAGTACTTC.